This TCR beta chain was sequenced for a study of blood T cell repertoires in COVID-19. Background on the study: The United States, Italy and Spain were the sources of the acute and convalescent COVID-19 samples. Sources were T cells, B-cell-depleted T cells, or PBMCs; the material itself was cDNA or gDNA.

In the study's own analysis: By means of reference gene primer amplification, nucleated cell counts were estimated. Clones were read by immunoSEQ multiplex PCR, and TCRdb kept only the in-frame ones, dropping some. V, J and clone size are taken as reported in that table, and D and trimming were inferred from the DNA itself. This table has approximately 250,000 clones, roughly 88% appearing once. This CDR3 is built from 12 residues. CDR1 and CDR2 from the germline V gene are SNHLY and FYNNEI. V was pared by 8 bases and J by 4 bases, with 9 bases between. Source material: peripheral blood. The sequence was obtained from a man younger than 45 who had recovered from COVID-19. This chain uses TRBV2 with TRBJ1-5; D is undetermined. The CDR3 is CASHGQNQPQHF. CDR3 nucleotide sequence: TGTGCCAGCCATGGGCAGAATCAGCCCCAGCATTTT.